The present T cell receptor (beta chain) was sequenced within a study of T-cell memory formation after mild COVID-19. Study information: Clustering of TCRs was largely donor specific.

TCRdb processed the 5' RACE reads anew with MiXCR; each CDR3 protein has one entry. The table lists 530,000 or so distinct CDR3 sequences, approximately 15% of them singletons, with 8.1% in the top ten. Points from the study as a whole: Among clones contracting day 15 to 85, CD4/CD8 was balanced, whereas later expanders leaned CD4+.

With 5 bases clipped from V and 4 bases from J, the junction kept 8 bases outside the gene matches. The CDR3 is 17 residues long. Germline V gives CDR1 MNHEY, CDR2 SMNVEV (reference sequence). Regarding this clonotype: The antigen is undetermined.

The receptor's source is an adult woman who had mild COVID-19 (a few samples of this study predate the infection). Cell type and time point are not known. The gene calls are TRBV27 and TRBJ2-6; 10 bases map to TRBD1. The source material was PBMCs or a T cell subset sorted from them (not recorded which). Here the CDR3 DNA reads TGTGCCAGCAGTCCCAGACAGGGGGCGAAAGGGGCCAACGTCCTGACTTTC. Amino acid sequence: CASSPRQGAKGANVLTF.